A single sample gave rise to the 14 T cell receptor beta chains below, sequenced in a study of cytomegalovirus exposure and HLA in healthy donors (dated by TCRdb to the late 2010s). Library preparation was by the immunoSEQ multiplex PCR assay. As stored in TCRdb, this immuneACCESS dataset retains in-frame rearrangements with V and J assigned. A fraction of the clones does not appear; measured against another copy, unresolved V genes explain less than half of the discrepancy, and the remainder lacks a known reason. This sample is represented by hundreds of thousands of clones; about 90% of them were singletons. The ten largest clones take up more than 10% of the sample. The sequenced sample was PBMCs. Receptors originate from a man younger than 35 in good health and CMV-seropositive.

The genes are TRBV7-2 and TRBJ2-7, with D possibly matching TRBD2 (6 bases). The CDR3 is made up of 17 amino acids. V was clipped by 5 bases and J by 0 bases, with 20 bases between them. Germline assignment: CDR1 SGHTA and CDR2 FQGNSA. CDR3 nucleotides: TGTGCCAGCAGCCCCCACCCGTCTGAGGAGGGCTCCTACGAGCAGTACTTC. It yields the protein CASSPHPSEEGSYEQYF. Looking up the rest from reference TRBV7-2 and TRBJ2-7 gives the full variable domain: GAGVSQSPSNKVTEKGKDVELRCDPISGHTALYWYRQSLGQGLEFLIYFQGNSAPDKSGLPSDRFSAERTGGSVSTLTIQRTQQEDSAVYLCASSPHPSEEGSYEQYFGPGTRLTVT.

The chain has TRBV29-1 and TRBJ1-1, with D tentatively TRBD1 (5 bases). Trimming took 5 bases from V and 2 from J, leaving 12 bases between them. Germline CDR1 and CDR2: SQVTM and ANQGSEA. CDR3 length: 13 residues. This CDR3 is CSVRRQGNTEAFF. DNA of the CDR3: TGCAGCGTTAGAAGGCAGGGCAACACTGAAGCTTTCTTT.

The CDR3 reads CASSEEEEGVKNIQYF. The CDR3 bases are TGTGCCAGCAGTGAAGAGGAGGAGGGGGTCAAAAACATTCAGTACTTC. The J gene is TRBJ2-4, the V gene TRBV6-1, with D possibly called TRBD1 or TRBD2 (6 bases each). V lost 1 base to trimming and J lost 3 bases, with 13 bases between them. The CDR3 is 16 amino acids. Germline CDR1 and CDR2: MNHNS and SASEGT.

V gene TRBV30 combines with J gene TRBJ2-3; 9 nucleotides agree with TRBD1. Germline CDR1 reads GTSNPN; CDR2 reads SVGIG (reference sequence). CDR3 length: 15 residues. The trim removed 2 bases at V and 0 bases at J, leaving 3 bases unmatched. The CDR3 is CAWSPTGGSTDTQYF. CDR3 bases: TGTGCCTGGAGTCCGACAGGGGGGAGCACAGATACGCAGTATTTT.

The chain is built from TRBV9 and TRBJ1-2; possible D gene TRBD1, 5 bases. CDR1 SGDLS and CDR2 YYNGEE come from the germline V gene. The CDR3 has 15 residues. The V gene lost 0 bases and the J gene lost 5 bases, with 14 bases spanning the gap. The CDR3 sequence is CASSVAIGGEYGYTF. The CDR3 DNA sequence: TGTGCCAGCAGCGTAGCTATCGGGGGGGAGTATGGCTACACCTTC.

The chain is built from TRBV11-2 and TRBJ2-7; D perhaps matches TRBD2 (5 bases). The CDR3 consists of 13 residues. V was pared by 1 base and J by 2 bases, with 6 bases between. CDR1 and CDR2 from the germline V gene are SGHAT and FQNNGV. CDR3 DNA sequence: TGTGCCAGCAGCTTAGTCGGGACCTACGAGCAGTACTTC. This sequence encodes CASSLVGTYEQYF.

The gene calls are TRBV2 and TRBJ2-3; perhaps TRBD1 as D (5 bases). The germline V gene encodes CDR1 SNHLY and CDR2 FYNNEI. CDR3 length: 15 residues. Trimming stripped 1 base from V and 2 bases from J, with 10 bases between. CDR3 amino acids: CASSEGGLNTDTQYF. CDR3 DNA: TGTGCCAGCAGTGAAGGGGGCCTGAACACAGATACGCAGTATTTT.

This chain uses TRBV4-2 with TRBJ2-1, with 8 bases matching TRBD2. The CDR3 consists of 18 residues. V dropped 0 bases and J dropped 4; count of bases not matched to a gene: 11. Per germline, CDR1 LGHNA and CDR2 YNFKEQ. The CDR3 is CASSQDSPASGRYNEQFF. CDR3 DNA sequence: TGTGCCAGCAGCCAAGATTCTCCGGCGAGCGGGAGATACAATGAGCAGTTCTTC.

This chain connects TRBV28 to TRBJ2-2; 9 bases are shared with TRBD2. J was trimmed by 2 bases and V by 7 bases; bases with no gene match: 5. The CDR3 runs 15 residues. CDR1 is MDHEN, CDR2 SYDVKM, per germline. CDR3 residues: CASTMLAGNTGELFF. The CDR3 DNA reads TGTGCCAGCACCATGCTAGCGGGAAACACCGGGGAGCTGTTTTTT. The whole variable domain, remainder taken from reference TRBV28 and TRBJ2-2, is DVKVTQSSRYLVKRTGEKVFLECVQDMDHENMFWYRQDPGLGLRLIYFSYDVKMKEKGDIPEGYSVSREKKERFSLILESASTNQTSMYLCASTMLAGNTGELFFGEGSRLTVL.

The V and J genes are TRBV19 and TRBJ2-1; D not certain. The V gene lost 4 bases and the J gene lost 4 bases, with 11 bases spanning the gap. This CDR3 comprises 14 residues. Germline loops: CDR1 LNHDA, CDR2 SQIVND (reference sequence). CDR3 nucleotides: TGTGCCAGTAGTACTAGGGCTGGTTACAATGAGCAGTTCTTC. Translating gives CASSTRAGYNEQFF.

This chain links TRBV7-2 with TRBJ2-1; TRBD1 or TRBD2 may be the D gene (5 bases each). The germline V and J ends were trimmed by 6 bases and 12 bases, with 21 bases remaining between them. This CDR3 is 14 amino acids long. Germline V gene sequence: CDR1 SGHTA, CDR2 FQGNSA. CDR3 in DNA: TGTGCCAGCAGATTACAATCGGGACGTGGGTGGCAGTTCTTC. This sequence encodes CASRLQSGRGWQFF.

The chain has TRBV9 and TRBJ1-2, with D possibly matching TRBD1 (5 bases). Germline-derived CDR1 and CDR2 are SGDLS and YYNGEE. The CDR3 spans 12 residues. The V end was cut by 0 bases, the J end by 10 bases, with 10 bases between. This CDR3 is CASSVDGAFYTF. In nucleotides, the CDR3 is TGTGCCAGCAGCGTAGACGGGGCCTTCTACACCTTC.

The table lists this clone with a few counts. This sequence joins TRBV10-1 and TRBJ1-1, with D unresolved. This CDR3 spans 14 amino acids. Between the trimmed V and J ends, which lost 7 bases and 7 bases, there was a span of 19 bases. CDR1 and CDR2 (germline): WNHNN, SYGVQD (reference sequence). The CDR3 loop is CASMVDPSGVEAFF. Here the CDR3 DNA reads TGCGCCAGCATGGTAGACCCCTCCGGAGTTGAAGCTTTCTTT.

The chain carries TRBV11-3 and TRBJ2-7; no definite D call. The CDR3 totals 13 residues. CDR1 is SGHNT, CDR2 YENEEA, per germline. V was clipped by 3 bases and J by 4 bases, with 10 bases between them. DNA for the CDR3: TGTGCCAGCAGCTTTGGGCTGAATTACGAGCAGTACTTC. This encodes CASSFGLNYEQYF. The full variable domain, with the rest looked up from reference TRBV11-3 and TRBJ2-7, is EAGVVQSPRYKIIEKKQPVAFWCNPISGHNTLYWYLQNLGQGPELLIRYENEEAVDDSQLPKDRFSAERLKGVDSTLKIQPAELGDSAVYLCASSFGLNYEQYFGPGTRLTVT.